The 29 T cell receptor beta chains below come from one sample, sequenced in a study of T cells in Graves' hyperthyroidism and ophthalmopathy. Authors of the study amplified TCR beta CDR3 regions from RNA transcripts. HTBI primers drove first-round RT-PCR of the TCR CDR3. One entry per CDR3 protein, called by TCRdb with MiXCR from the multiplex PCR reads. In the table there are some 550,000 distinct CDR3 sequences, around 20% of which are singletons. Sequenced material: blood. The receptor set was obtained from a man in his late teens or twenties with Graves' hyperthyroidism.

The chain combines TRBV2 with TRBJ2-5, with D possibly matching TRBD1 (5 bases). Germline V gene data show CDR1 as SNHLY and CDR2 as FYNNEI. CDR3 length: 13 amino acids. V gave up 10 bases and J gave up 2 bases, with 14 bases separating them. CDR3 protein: CATQEGDQETQYF. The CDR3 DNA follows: TGTGCCACACAAGAAGGGGATCAAGAGACCCAGTACTTC.

CDR3 protein: CASSRDRINQPQHF. The DNA of the CDR3 is TGTGCCAGCAGTCGGGACCGGATTAATCAGCCCCAGCATTTT. The genes are TRBV6-1 and TRBJ1-5; D is possibly TRBD1 (5 bases). Germline CDR1 MNHNS, CDR2 SASEGT. The V end was cut by 5 bases, the J end by 4 bases, with 12 bases between. The CDR3 contains 14 residues.

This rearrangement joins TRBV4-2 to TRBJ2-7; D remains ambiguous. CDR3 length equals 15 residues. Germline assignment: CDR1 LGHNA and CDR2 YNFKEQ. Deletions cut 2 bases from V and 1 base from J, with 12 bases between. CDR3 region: CASSQRPGPSYEQYF. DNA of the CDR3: TGTGCCAGCAGCCAACGCCCGGGTCCTTCCTACGAGCAGTACTTC.

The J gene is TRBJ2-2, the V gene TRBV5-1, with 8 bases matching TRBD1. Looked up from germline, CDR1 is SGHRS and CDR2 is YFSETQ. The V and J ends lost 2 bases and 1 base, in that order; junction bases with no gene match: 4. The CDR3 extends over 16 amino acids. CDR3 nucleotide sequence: TGCGCCAGCAGCTTCGGAGGACAGGGGAACACCGGGGAGCTGTTTTTT. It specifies CASSFGGQGNTGELFF.

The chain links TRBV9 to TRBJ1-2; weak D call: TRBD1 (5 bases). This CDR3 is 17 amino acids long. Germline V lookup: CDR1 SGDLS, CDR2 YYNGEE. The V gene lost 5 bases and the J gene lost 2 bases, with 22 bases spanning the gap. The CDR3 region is CASSLVPRESGNYGYTF. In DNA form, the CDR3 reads TGTGCCAGCAGTCTCGTACCCAGGGAGTCGGGGAACTATGGCTACACCTTC.

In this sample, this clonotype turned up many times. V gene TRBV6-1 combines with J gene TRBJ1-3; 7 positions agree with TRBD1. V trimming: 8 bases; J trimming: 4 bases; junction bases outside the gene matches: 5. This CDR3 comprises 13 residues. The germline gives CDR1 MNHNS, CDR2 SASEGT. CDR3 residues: CASGRGRGNTIYF. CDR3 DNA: TGTGCCAGCGGGAGGGGGCGAGGAAACACCATATATTTT.

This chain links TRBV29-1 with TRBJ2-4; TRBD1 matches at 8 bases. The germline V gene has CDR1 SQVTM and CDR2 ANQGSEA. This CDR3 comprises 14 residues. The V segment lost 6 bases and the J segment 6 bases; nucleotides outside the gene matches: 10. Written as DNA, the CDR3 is TGCAGCGTACGTGACAGGGGCAGGGCAAACATTCAGTACTTC. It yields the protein CSVRDRGRANIQYF.

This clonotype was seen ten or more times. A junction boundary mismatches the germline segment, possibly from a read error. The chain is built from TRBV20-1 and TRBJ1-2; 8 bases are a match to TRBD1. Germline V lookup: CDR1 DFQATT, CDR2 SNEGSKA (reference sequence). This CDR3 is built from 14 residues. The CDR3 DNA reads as TGCAGCGCTAGACGGACAGGGTCACAATATGGCTACACCTTC. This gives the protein CSARRTGSQYGYTF.

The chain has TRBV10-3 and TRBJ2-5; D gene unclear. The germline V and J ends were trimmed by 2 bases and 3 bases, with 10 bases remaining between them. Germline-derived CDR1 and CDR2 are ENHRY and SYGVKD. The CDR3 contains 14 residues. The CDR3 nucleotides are TGTGCCATCAGTGAGAACCAGGAGAAAGAGACCCAGTACTTC. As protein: CAISENQEKETQYF.

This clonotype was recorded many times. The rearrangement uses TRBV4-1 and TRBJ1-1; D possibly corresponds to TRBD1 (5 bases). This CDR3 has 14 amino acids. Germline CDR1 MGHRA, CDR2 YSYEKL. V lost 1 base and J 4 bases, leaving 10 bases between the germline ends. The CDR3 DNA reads TGCGCCAGCAGCCAAGGCCACGGGGGCACTGAAGCTTTCTTT. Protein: CASSQGHGGTEAFF.

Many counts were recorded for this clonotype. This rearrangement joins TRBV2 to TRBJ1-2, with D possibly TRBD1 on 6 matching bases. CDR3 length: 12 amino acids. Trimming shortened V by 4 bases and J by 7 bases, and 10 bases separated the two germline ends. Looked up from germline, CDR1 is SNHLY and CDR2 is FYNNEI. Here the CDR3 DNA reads TGTGCCAGCAGTGGGGACAAGGCTGGCTACACCTTC. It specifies CASSGDKAGYTF. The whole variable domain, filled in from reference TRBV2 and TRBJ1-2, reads EPEVTQTPSHQVTQMGQEVILRCVPISNHLYFYWYRQILGQKVEFLVSFYNNEISEKSEIFDDQFSVERPDGSNFTLKIRSTKLEDSAMYFCASSGDKAGYTFGSGTRLTVV.

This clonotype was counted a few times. In DNA form, the CDR3 reads TGTGCCAGCAGCTGGGGGCTAGCGGTGCCCCTGGAGACCCAGTACTTC. Protein: CASSWGLAVPLETQYF. The V gene is TRBV7-8, the J gene TRBJ2-5; D may be TRBD2 (7 bases). Germline V CDR1 and CDR2: SGHVS, FQNEAQ. There are 16 residues in the CDR3. V gave up 4 bases and J gave up 5 bases, with 20 bases separating them.

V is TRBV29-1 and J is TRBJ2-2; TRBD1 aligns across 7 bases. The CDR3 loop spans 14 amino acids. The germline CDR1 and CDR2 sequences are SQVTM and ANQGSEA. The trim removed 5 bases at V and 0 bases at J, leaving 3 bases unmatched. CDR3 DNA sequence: TGCAGCGTTTCGGGACAGACGAACACCGGGGAGCTGTTTTTT. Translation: CSVSGQTNTGELFF.

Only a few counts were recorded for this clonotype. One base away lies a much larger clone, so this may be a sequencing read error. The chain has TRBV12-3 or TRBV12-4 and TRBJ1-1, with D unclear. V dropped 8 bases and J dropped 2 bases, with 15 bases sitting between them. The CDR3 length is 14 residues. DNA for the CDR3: TGTGCCAGCGCCCCTGGGGTTGTAAACACTGAAGCTTTCTTT. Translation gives CASAPGVVNTEAFF.

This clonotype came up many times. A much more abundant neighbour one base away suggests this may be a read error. The CDR3 sequence is CASSPKLETQYF. CDR3 bases: TGTGCCAGCAGCCCTAAGTTGGAGACCCAGTACTTC. The chain links TRBV12-3 or TRBV12-4 to TRBJ2-5, with D unresolved. The V and J ends lost 6 bases and 5 bases respectively, with 10 bases between them. The length of the CDR3 is 12 residues.

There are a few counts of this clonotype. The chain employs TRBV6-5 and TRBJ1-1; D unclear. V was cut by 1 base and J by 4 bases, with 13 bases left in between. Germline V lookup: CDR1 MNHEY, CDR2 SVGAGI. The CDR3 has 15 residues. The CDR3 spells CASSYLGTSGTEAFF. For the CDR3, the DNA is TGTGCCAGCAGTTACTTAGGTACCTCGGGCACTGAAGCTTTCTTT.

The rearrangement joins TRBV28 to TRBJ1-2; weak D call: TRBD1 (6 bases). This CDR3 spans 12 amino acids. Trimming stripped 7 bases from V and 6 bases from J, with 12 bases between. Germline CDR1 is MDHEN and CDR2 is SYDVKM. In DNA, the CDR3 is TGTGCCAGCACCCCGGACAGCAATGGCTACACCTTC. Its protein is CASTPDSNGYTF.

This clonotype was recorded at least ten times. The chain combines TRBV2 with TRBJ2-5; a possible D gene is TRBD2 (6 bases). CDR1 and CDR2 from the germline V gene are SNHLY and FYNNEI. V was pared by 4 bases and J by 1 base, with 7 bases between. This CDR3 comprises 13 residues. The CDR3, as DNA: TGTGCCAGCAGTGTCGGGAGCCAAGAGACCCAGTACTTC. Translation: CASSVGSQETQYF. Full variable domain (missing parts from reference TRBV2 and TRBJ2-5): EPEVTQTPSHQVTQMGQEVILRCVPISNHLYFYWYRQILGQKVEFLVSFYNNEISEKSEIFDDQFSVERPDGSNFTLKIRSTKLEDSAMYFCASSVGSQETQYFGPGTRLLVL.

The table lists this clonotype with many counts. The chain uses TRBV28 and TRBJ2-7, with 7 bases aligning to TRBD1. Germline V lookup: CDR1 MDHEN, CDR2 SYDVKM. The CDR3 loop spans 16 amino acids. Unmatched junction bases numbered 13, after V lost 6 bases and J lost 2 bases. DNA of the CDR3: TGTGCCAGCAGCTCCCCCTCCGGGACAGCCGCCTACGAGCAGTACTTC. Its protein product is CASSSPSGTAAYEQYF. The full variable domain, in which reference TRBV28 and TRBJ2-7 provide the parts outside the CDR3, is DVKVTQSSRYLVKRTGEKVFLECVQDMDHENMFWYRQDPGLGLRLIYFSYDVKMKEKGDIPEGYSVSREKKERFSLILESASTNQTSMYLCASSSPSGTAAYEQYFGPGTRLTVT.

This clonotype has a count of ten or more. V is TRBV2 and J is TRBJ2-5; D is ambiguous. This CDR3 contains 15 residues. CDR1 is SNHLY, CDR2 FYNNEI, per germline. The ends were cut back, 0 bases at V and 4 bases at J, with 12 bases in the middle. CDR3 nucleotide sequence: TGTGCCAGCAGTGAAGCGCCGGGCCACGGAGAGACCCAGTACTTC. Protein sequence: CASSEAPGHGETQYF.

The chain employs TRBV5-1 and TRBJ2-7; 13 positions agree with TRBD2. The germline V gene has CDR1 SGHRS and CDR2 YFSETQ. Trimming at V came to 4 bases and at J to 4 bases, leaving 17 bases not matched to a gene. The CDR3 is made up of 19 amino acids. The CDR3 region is CASSSRTSGRPLPVYEQYF. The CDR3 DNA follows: TGCGCCAGCAGCAGCCGGACTAGCGGGAGACCGCTACCCGTATACGAGCAGTACTTC.

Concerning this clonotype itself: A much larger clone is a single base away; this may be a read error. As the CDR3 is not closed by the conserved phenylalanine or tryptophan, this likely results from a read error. The CDR3 nucleotides are TGTGCCAGCAGTTTAGATCGGGGCCCGGGACTCAATCAGCCCCAGCATTAT. Translation: CASSLDRGPGLNQPQHY. The chain is built from TRBV12-3 or TRBV12-4 and TRBJ1-5; TRBD1 is a possible D gene (5 bases). Trimming shortened V by 1 base and J by 3 bases, and 16 bases separated the two germline ends. CDR3 length: 17 amino acids.

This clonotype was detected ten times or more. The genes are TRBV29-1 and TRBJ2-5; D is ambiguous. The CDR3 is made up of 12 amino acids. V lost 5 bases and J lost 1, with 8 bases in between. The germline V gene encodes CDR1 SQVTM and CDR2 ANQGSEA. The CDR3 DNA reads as TGCAGCGTTACCACAGCCCAAGAGACCCAGTACTTC. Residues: CSVTTAQETQYF.

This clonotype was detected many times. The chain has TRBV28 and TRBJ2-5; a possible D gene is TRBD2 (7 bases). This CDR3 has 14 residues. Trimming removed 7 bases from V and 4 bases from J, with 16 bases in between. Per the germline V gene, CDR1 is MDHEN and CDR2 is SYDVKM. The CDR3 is CASTSRGGLETQYF. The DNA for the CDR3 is TGTGCCAGCACCTCGAGGGGGGGTTTAGAGACCCAGTACTTC.

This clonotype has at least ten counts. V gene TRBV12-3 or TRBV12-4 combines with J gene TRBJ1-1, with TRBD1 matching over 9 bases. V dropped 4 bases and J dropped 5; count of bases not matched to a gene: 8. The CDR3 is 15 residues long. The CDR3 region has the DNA TGTGCCAGCAGTTCCAAAACAGGGGGCCTGACTGAAGCTTTCTTT. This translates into CASSSKTGGLTEAFF.

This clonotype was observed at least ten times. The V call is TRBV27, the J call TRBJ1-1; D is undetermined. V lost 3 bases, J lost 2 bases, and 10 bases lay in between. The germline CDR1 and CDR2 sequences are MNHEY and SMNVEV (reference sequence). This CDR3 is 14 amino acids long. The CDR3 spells CASSFRQANTEAFF. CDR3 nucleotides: TGTGCCAGCAGTTTTCGGCAGGCAAACACTGAAGCTTTCTTT.

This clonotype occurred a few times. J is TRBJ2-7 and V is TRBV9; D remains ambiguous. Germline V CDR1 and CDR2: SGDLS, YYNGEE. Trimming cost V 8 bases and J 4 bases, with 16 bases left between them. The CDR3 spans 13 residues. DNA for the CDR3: TGTGCCAGTCCCGGACCGGTAGGGTACGAGCAGTACTTC. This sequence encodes CASPGPVGYEQYF.

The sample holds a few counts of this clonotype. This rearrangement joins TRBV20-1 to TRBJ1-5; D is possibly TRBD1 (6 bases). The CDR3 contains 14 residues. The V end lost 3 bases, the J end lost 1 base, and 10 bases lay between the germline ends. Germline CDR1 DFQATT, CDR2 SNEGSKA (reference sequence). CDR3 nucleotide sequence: TGCAGTGCTAGTGCAGGGGTGAGCAATCAGCCCCAGCATTTT. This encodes CSASAGVSNQPQHF.

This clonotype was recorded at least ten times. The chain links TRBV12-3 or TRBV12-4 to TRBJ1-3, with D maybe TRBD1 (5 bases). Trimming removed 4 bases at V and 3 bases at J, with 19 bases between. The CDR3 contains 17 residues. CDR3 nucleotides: TGTGCCAGCAGTTCCCTCTTCGTAGGACATTTTGGAAACACCATATATTTT. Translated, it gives CASSSLFVGHFGNTIYF.